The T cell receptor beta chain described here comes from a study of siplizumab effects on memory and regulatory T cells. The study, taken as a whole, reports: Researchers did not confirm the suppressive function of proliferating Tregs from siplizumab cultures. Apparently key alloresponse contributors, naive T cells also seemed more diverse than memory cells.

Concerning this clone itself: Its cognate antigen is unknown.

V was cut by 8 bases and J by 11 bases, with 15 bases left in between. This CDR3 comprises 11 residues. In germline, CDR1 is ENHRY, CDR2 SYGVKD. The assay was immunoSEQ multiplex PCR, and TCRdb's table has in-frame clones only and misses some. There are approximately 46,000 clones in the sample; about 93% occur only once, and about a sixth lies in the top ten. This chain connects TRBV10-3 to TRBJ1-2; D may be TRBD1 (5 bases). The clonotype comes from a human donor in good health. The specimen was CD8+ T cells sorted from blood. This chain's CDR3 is CAIYGTAGYTF. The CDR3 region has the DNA TGTGCCATCTATGGGACCGCGGGTTACACCTTC.